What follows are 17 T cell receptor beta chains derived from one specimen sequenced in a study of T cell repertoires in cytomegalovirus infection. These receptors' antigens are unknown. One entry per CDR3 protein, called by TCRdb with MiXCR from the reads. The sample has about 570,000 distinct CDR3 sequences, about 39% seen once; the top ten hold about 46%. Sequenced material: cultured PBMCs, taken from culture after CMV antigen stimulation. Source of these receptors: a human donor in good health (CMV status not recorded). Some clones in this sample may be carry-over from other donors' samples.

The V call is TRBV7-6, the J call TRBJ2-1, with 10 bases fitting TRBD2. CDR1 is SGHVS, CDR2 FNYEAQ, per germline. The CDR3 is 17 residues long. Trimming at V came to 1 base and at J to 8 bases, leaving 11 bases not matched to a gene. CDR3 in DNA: TGTGCCAGCAGCTTAGAGGCGGGGGCTAGCGGGAGCTATGAGCAGTTCTTC. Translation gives CASSLEAGASGSYEQFF.

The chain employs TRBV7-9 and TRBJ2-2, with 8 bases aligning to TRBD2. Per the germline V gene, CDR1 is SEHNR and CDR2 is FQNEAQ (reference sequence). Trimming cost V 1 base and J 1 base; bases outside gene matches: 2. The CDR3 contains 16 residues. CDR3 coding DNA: TGTGCCAGCAGCTTAGACCTAGCGGGGAACACCGGGGAGCTGTTTTTT. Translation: CASSLDLAGNTGELFF.

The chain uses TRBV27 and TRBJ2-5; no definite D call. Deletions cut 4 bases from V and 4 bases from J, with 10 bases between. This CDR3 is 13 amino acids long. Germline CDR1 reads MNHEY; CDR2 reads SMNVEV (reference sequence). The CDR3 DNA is TGTGCCAGCAGTTCATATCCCCGAGAGACCCAGTACTTC. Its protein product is CASSSYPRETQYF.

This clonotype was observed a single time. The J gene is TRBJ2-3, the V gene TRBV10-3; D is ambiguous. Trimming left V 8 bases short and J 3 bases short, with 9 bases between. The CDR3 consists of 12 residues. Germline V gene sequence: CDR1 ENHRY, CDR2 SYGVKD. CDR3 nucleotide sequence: TGTGCCATCCTGACGGGTACAGATACGCAGTATTTT. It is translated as CAILTGTDTQYF.

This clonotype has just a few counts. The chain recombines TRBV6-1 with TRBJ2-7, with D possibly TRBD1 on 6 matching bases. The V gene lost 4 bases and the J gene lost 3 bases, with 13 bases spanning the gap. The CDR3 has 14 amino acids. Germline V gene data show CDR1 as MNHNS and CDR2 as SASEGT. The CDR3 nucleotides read TGTGCCAGCAGTGGGATAGGACAGTTCTACGAGCAGTACTTC. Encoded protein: CASSGIGQFYEQYF.

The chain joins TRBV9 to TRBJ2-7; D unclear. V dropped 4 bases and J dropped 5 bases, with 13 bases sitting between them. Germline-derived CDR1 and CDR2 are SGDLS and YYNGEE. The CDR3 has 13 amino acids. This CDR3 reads CASSTTPHDEQYF. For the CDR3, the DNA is TGTGCCAGCAGCACCACCCCCCATGACGAGCAGTACTTC. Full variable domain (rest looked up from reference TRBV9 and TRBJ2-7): DSGVTQTPKHLITATGQRVTLRCSPRSGDLSVYWYQQSLDQGLQFLIQYYNGEERAKGNILERFSAQQFPDLHSELNLSSLELGDSALYFCASSTTPHDEQYFGPGTRLTVT.

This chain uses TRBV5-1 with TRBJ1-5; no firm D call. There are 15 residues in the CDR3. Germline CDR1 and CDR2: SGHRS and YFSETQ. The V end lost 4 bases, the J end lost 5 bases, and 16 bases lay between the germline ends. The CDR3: CASSPLGGMYQPQHF. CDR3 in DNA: TGCGCCAGCAGCCCCTTGGGAGGGATGTATCAGCCCCAGCATTTT.

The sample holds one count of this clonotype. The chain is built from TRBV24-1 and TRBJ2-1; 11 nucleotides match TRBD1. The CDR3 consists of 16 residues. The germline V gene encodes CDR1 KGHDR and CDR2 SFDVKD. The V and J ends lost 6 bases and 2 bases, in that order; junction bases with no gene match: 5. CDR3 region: CATSTPGQGAYNEQFF. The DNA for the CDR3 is TGTGCCACCAGTACCCCGGGACAGGGGGCCTACAATGAGCAGTTCTTC.

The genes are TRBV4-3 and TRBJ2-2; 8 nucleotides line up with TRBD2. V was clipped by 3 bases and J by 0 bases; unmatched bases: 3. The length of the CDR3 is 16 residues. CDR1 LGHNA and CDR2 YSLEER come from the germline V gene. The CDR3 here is CASSQGLVANTGELFF. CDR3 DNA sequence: TGCGCCAGCAGCCAGGGACTAGTCGCGAACACCGGGGAGCTGTTTTTT.

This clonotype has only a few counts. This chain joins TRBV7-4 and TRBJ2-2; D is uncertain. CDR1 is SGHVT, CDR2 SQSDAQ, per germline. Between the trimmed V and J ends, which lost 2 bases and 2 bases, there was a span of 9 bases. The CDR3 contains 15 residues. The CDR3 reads CASSLLGRNTGELFF. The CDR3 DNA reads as TGTGCCAGCAGCTTACTGGGCAGAAACACCGGGGAGCTGTTTTTT.

The CDR3 DNA reads as TGTGCCAGCAGCCAGGGGGCTAATGAGCAGTTCTTC. The encoded protein is CASSQGANEQFF. This rearrangement joins TRBV11-3 to TRBJ2-1; 8 nucleotides align to TRBD1. V lost 5 bases and J lost 7; bases outside the gene matches: 1. The CDR3 length is 12 residues. The germline gives CDR1 SGHNT, CDR2 YENEEA.

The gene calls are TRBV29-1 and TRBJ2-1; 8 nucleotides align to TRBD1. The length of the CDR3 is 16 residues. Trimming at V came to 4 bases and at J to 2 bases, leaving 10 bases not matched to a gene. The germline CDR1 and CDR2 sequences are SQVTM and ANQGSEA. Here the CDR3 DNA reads TGCAGCGTTGGGAGGGGGGCAGGGGGCGCCTACAATGAGCAGTTCTTC. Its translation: CSVGRGAGGAYNEQFF.

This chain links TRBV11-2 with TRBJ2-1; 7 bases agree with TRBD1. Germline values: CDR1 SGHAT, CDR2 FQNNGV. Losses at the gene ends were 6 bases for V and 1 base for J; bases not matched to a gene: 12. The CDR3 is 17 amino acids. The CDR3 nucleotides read TGTGCCAGCAGGACAGGGAGCCCTCATAGGTCCTACAATGAGCAGTTCTTC. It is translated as CASRTGSPHRSYNEQFF.

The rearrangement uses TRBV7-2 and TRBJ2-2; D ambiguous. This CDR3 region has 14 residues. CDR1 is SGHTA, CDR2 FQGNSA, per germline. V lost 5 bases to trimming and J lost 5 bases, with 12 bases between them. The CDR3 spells CASSPIFTTGELFF. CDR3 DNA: TGTGCCAGCAGCCCGATATTTACAACCGGGGAGCTGTTTTTT.

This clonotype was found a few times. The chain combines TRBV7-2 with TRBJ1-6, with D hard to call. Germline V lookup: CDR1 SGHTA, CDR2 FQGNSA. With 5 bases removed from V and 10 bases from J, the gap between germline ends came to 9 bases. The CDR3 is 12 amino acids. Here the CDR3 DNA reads TGTGCCAGCAGCCGCCTTGGGTCACCCCTCCACTTT. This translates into CASSRLGSPLHF.

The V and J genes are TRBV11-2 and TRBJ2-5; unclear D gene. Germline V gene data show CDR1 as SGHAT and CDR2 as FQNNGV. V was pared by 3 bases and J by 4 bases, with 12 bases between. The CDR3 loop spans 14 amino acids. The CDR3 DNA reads TGTGCCAGCAGCTTCAGACCTTCTCGAGAGACCCAGTACTTC. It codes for CASSFRPSRETQYF.

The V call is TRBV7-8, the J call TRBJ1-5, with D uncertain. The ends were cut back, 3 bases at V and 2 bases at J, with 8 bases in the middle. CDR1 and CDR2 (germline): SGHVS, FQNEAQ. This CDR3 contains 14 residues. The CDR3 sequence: CASSFLSGNQPQHF. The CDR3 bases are TGTGCCAGCAGCTTTCTTAGTGGCAATCAGCCCCAGCATTTT. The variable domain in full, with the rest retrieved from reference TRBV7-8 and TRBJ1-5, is GAGVSQSPRYKVAKRGQDVALRCDPISGHVSLFWYQQALGQGPEFLTYFQNEAQLDKSGLPSDRFFAERPEGSVSTLKIQRTQQEDSAVYLCASSFLSGNQPQHFGDGTRLSIL.